Each of the 20 T cell receptor beta chains below was sequenced from the same sample in a study of T cell repertoires in cytomegalovirus infection. TCRdb recomputed calls from the reads with MiXCR, one row per CDR3 protein. Of 200,000 to 300,000 distinct CDR3 sequences listed, roughly 15% were seen once; the top ten hold around 8.7%. Sequencing was done on a sample of PBMCs. The receptors here all came from a human donor in good health (CMV status not recorded). Some clones in this sample may be carry-over from other donors' samples.

The chain is built from TRBV29-1 and TRBJ2-2; the match to TRBD2 covers 7 bases. The CDR3 runs 15 residues. Germline CDR1 and CDR2: SQVTM and ANQGSEA. The V segment lost 7 bases and the J segment 2 bases; nucleotides outside the gene matches: 10. CDR3 DNA: TGCAGCGCGCGCGGGGGATCCCTTAACACCGGGGAGCTGTTTTTT. It translates to CSARGGSLNTGELFF.

This clonotype was observed a handful of times. The chain uses TRBV7-8 and TRBJ1-2; TRBD1 matches 9 bases. Germline-derived CDR1 and CDR2 are SGHVS and FQNEAQ. This CDR3 region has 13 residues. With V trimmed by 5 bases and J by 6 bases, 4 bases remained unmatched. The CDR3 reads CASSPRQGDGYTF. The CDR3 nucleotides are TGTGCCAGCAGCCCACGACAGGGGGATGGCTACACCTTC. The entire variable domain, with the rest obtained from reference TRBV7-8 and TRBJ1-2, is as follows: GAGVSQSPRYKVAKRGQDVALRCDPISGHVSLFWYQQALGQGPEFLTYFQNEAQLDKSGLPSDRFFAERPEGSVSTLKIQRTQQEDSAVYLCASSPRQGDGYTFGSGTRLTVV.

The chain combines TRBV6-6 with TRBJ2-3; maybe TRBD1 (6 bases). CDR1 MNHNY and CDR2 SVGAGI come from the germline V gene (reference sequence). The CDR3 consists of 15 residues. The germline V and J ends were trimmed by 6 bases and 1 base, with 14 bases remaining between them. The CDR3: CASRVGAGGTDTQYF. The CDR3 bases are TGTGCCAGCAGGGTGGGGGCAGGAGGCACAGATACGCAGTATTTT.

The table lists this clonotype with many counts. The chain has TRBV7-2 and TRBJ1-2; D is unresolved. Between the trimmed V and J ends, which lost 7 bases and 2 bases, there was a span of 14 bases. CDR1 is SGHTA and CDR2 is FQGNSA in the germline V gene. The length of the CDR3 is 14 residues. The CDR3 loop is CASTPSTFNYGYTF. DNA for the CDR3: TGTGCCAGCACCCCTAGTACCTTCAACTATGGCTACACCTTC.

Many counts were recorded for this clonotype. The chain recombines TRBV28 with TRBJ2-1; D might be TRBD2 (6 bases). V dropped 2 bases and J dropped 7 bases, with 12 bases sitting between them. The germline CDR1 and CDR2 sequences are MDHEN and SYDVKM. This CDR3 region has 14 residues. The CDR3 DNA is TGTGCCAGCAGTTTAAACGCGGGGTCGAATGAGCAGTTCTTC. It is translated as CASSLNAGSNEQFF.

The table lists this clonotype with many counts. This chain connects TRBV19 to TRBJ1-6, with TRBD1 identical over 10 bases. The germline V gene encodes CDR1 LNHDA and CDR2 SQIVND (reference sequence). V dropped 5 bases and J dropped 8; count of bases not matched to a gene: 6. The CDR3 covers 15 residues. CDR3 protein: CASSSRGQGYSPLHF. CDR3 nucleotide sequence: TGTGCCAGTAGTTCCCGGGGACAGGGGTATTCACCCCTCCACTTT.

The sample holds a few counts of this clonotype. The rearrangement joins TRBV25-1 to TRBJ2-7; tentative D call: TRBD2 (5 bases). The CDR3 contains 15 residues. V gave up 5 bases and J gave up 6 bases, with 20 bases separating them. Germline CDR1 is MGHDK and CDR2 is SYGVNS. The CDR3 spells CASSYRGVRSVEQYF. CDR3 sequence (DNA): TGTGCCAGCAGTTACCGGGGAGTAAGGTCCGTCGAGCAGTACTTC.

This clonotype was seen many times. The gene calls are TRBV19 and TRBJ2-1; 7 bases match TRBD2. CDR3 size: 17 residues. J was trimmed by 3 bases and V by 3 bases; bases with no gene match: 11. CDR1 LNHDA and CDR2 SQIVND come from the germline V gene (reference sequence). CDR3 sequence (DNA): TGTGCCAGTAGTATTCTGGTGTCGGGGAGGGGCTACAATGAGCAGTTCTTC. Translation gives CASSILVSGRGYNEQFF.

This clonotype was picked up a small number of times. This rearrangement joins TRBV28 to TRBJ2-5; 9 bases line up with TRBD2. This CDR3 is built from 15 residues. V was clipped by 6 bases and J by 5 bases; unmatched bases: 10. Germline CDR1 and CDR2: MDHEN and SYDVKM. CDR3 loop: CASSLLAGGKETQYF. The CDR3 DNA sequence: TGTGCCAGCAGCCTACTAGCGGGTGGAAAGGAGACCCAGTACTTC.

This clonotype was picked up a small number of times. J is TRBJ2-1 and V is TRBV11-2; D is ambiguous. CDR3 length equals 16 residues. CDR1 and CDR2 from the germline V gene are SGHAT and FQNNGV. V lost 5 bases and J 2 bases, leaving 16 bases between the germline ends. The CDR3 is CASSPTEAWPYNEQFF. In DNA form, the CDR3 reads TGTGCCAGCAGCCCGACTGAGGCGTGGCCCTACAATGAGCAGTTCTTC.

The rearrangement joins TRBV7-3 to TRBJ1-1, with D hard to call. V dropped 1 base and J dropped 0 bases, with 9 bases sitting between them. The CDR3 is made up of 15 amino acids. Germline values: CDR1 SGHTA, CDR2 FQGTGA. The chain's CDR3 is CASSLNGNLNTEAFF. The CDR3 nucleotides are TGTGCCAGCAGCTTAAATGGCAATCTGAACACTGAAGCTTTCTTT.

The gene calls are TRBV7-6 and TRBJ2-3; TRBD2 matches at 10 bases. Germline CDR1 SGHVS, CDR2 FNYEAQ. CDR3 length: 16 amino acids. The trim removed 5 bases at V and 0 bases at J, leaving 5 bases unmatched. As DNA, the CDR3 is TGTGCCAGCAGCACTTCGACTAGCGGGAGCACAGATACGCAGTATTTT. Its translation is CASSTSTSGSTDTQYF.

This chain connects TRBV15 to TRBJ2-3, with a weak D call TRBD2 (5 bases). This CDR3 region has 15 residues. From germline, CDR1 is LNHNV and CDR2 YYDKDF (reference sequence). V lost 1 base, J lost 2 bases, and 10 bases lay in between. CDR3 nucleotide sequence: TGTGCCACCAGCAGAGGCGGGCTGATCACAGATACGCAGTATTTT. Its protein product is CATSRGGLITDTQYF.

The rearrangement uses TRBV6-1 and TRBJ2-3; D remains unclear. The CDR3 is made up of 16 amino acids. Germline assignment: CDR1 MNHNS and CDR2 SASEGT. Trimming removed 2 bases at V and 0 bases at J, with 12 bases between. As DNA, the CDR3 is TGTGCCAGCAGTGAATCAGTATCACCTAGCACAGATACGCAGTATTTT. It specifies CASSESVSPSTDTQYF.

This clonotype has ten or more counts. The chain recombines TRBV15 with TRBJ2-2, with D tentatively TRBD2 (6 bases). This CDR3 region has 15 residues. Germline V CDR1 and CDR2: LNHNV, YYDKDF (reference sequence). Trimming took 1 base from V and 4 from J, leaving 10 bases between them. CDR3 DNA sequence: TGTGCCACCAGCAGAGGGGGACTTCCCACCGGGGAGCTGTTTTTT. As protein: CATSRGGLPTGELFF.

The table lists this clonotype with a few counts. This chain joins TRBV27 and TRBJ2-7, with D uncertain. CDR1 and CDR2 from the germline V gene are MNHEY and SMNVEV (reference sequence). Deletions cut 2 bases from V and 4 bases from J, with 9 bases between. The CDR3 length is 13 residues. This CDR3 reads CASSLMGPYEQYF. In DNA, the CDR3 is TGTGCCAGCAGTTTAATGGGCCCTTACGAGCAGTACTTC.

The V gene is TRBV7-3, the J gene TRBJ2-7, with D tentatively TRBD2 (6 bases). The germline V gene has CDR1 SGHTA and CDR2 FQGTGA. The CDR3 length is 15 residues. The germline V and J ends were trimmed by 8 bases and 0 bases, with 17 bases remaining between them. The CDR3 loop reads CASGSRGLSSYEQYF. CDR3 DNA: TGTGCCAGCGGCTCAAGGGGACTGAGCTCCTACGAGCAGTACTTC. Looking up the rest from reference TRBV7-3 and TRBJ2-7 gives the full variable domain: GAGVSQTPSNKVTEKGKYVELRCDPISGHTALYWYRQSLGQGPEFLIYFQGTGAADDSGLPNDRFFAVRPEGSVSTLKIQRTERGDSAVYLCASGSRGLSSYEQYFGPGTRLTVT.

This clonotype was detected many times. The rearrangement links TRBV7-8 to TRBJ2-5; D gene unclear. Trimming removed 6 bases from V and 1 base from J, with 12 bases in between. The CDR3 totals 14 residues. The germline V gene encodes CDR1 SGHVS and CDR2 FQNEAQ. This CDR3 is CASSYGWSQETQYF. The CDR3 DNA is TGTGCCAGCAGTTATGGATGGAGCCAAGAGACCCAGTACTTC.

This clonotype was seen a few times. CDR3 sequence: CASSTRTGGHNEQFF. CDR3 nucleotide sequence: TGTGCCAGTTCGACCCGGACAGGGGGGCACAATGAGCAGTTCTTC. The chain employs TRBV19 and TRBJ2-1; 10 positions agree with TRBD1. This CDR3 region has 15 residues. V gave up 8 bases and J gave up 5 bases; unmatched junction bases: 9. The germline V gene has CDR1 LNHDA and CDR2 SQIVND (reference sequence).

The chain links TRBV20-1 to TRBJ2-5; TRBD2 matches 10 bases. The CDR3 contains 15 residues. Germline lookup yields CDR1 DFQATT and CDR2 SNEGSKA (reference sequence). Unmatched junction bases numbered 4, after V lost 1 base and J lost 2 bases. CDR3: CSARATSGKQETQYF. Here the CDR3 DNA reads TGCAGTGCTAGAGCAACTAGCGGGAAGCAAGAGACCCAGTACTTC.